The clone carrying this TCR beta chain was counted a few times. This specimen comes from a study of tumour-infiltrating T cells in Burkitt lymphoma. Overall study: Overall and progression-free survival were predicted by productive clonality.

Clones were read by immunoSEQ multiplex PCR, and TCRdb kept only the in-frame ones, dropping some. This sample has about 14,000 clones, with about 33% found just once. The CDR3 is made up of 16 amino acids. With 3 bases removed from V and 0 bases from J, the gap between germline ends came to 15 bases. Germline V gives CDR1 SEHNR, CDR2 FQNEAQ (reference sequence). Sequences were obtained from tumor tissue. The receptor comes from a human donor with diffuse large B-cell lymphoma. The chain uses TRBV7-9 and TRBJ2-7; D ambiguous. The CDR3 is CASSLGPGVNSYEQYF. CDR3 in DNA: TGTGCCAGCAGCTTGGGCCCTGGGGTCAACTCCTACGAGCAGTACTTC.